The next 18 T cell receptor beta chains were all read from a single sample in a study of response to subunit inactivated influenza vaccine. Each CDR3 protein gets one entry after TCRdb re-called the RT-PCR reads with MiXCR. Among about 780,000 distinct CDR3 sequences listed, less than 20% were seen once. The sample here was PBMCs from blood, taken around 5 days after vaccination. The receptors were sampled from a man aged 50-59 years who received an inactivated influenza vaccine.

This clonotype was seen only a few times. The chain has TRBV4-3 and TRBJ1-5; D is ambiguous. Between the trimmed V and J ends, which lost 0 bases and 4 bases, there was a span of 10 bases. CDR3 length equals 15 residues. From germline, CDR1 is LGHNA and CDR2 YSLEER. This chain's CDR3 is CASSQEPKGNQPQHF. CDR3 sequence (DNA): TGCGCCAGCAGCCAAGAACCGAAGGGAAATCAGCCCCAGCATTTT.

The chain carries TRBV29-1 and TRBJ2-2; 7 bases line up with TRBD1. This CDR3 has 14 residues. Germline-derived CDR1 and CDR2 are SQVTM and ANQGSEA. V was pared by 6 bases and J by 7 bases, with 11 bases of the junction left unmatched. For the CDR3, the DNA is TGCAGCGTCGGACAGGTCGGAATGTTCGGGGAGCTGTTTTTT. Encoded protein: CSVGQVGMFGELFF.

The chain combines TRBV29-1 with TRBJ1-4; D perhaps matches TRBD1 (5 bases). The CDR3 spans 14 residues. The V end lost 0 bases, the J end lost 10 bases, and 15 bases lay between the germline ends. Looked up from germline, CDR1 is SQVTM and CDR2 is ANQGSEA. The CDR3 bases are TGCAGCGTTGAAGAAGGCTCCCTTGGGGGAAAACTGTTTTTT. As protein: CSVEEGSLGGKLFF.

The chain joins TRBV9 to TRBJ2-1, with 9 bases lining up with TRBD2. There are 14 residues in the CDR3. The V gene's germline CDR1 is SGDLS and CDR2 YYNGEE. With 7 bases clipped from V and 0 bases from J, the junction kept 2 bases outside the gene matches. The CDR3 bases are TGTGCCAGCGGTAGCGGGGGCTCCTACAATGAGCAGTTCTTC. Encoded protein: CASGSGGSYNEQFF.

The V and J genes are TRBV6-2 or TRBV6-3 and TRBJ2-7; D may be TRBD2 (6 bases). CDR1 is MNHEY, CDR2 SVGEGT, per germline. V shed 5 bases and J shed 2 bases, with 13 bases lying between them. This CDR3 has 14 amino acids. The CDR3 nucleotides read TGTGCCAGCAGTCAGAAGGGAGGTACCTACGAGCAGTACTTC. It translates to CASSQKGGTYEQYF.

This clonotype was recorded many times. This chain joins TRBV12-3 or TRBV12-4 and TRBJ1-5; TRBD1 matches 7 bases. J gave up 5 bases and V 6 bases, and 10 bases lay outside the gene matches. There are 15 residues in the CDR3. The CDR3 sequence is CASRSDREGDQPQHF. As DNA, the CDR3 is TGTGCCAGCAGATCTGACAGGGAGGGGGATCAGCCCCAGCATTTT.

This clonotype was observed a few times. The gene calls are TRBV11-2 and TRBJ2-7; 10 bases align to TRBD2. Trimming cost V 2 bases and J 2 bases; bases outside gene matches: 9. Germline V gene lookup returns CDR1 SGHAT and CDR2 FQNNGV. This CDR3 is built from 17 residues. The CDR3 nucleotides are TGTGCCAGCAGCTTATCTTCTAGCGGGAGTATCCCCTACGAGCAGTACTTC. Protein sequence: CASSLSSSGSIPYEQYF.

This clonotype has only a few counts. The gene calls are TRBV20-1 and TRBJ2-7; either TRBD1 or TRBD2 may supply D (5 bases each). The germline CDR1 and CDR2 sequences are DFQATT and SNEGSKA (reference sequence). This CDR3 contains 12 residues. V dropped 6 bases and J dropped 4 bases, with 13 bases sitting between them. This chain's CDR3 is CSAGTVEYEQYF. As DNA, the CDR3 is TGCAGTGCCGGGACGGTGGAATACGAGCAGTACTTC.

In its sample, this clonotype was seen a few times. The chain links TRBV5-5 to TRBJ2-5, with D perhaps TRBD1 (6 bases). The CDR3 has 14 amino acids. CDR1 and CDR2 (germline): SGHKS, YYEKEE (reference sequence). V was shortened by 4 bases and J by 3 bases, with 13 bases between the two germline ends. The CDR3 region is CASSQVRGEETQYF. The DNA of the CDR3 is TGTGCCAGCAGCCAGGTCAGGGGAGAAGAGACCCAGTACTTC.

This clonotype was counted between two and nine times. The chain combines TRBV7-7 with TRBJ2-1, with 13 bases aligning to TRBD2. CDR1 and CDR2 (germline): SSHAT, FNYEAQ (reference sequence). The CDR3 has 14 amino acids. The V segment lost 6 bases and the J segment 10 bases; nucleotides outside the gene matches: 6. The CDR3 coding sequence is TGTGCCAGCAGGACTGGGACTAGCGGGAAAGAGCAGTTCTTC. It encodes CASRTGTSGKEQFF.

This clonotype occurred many times. This sequence joins TRBV29-1 and TRBJ2-1, with 9 bases fitting TRBD2. Germline values: CDR1 SQVTM, CDR2 ANQGSEA. This CDR3 comprises 17 residues. After removal of 7 bases from V and 6 bases from J, the junction contained 19 bases not matched to a gene. In nucleotides, the CDR3 is TGCAGCGCGTGGGGGCGGGGGGGACCCCCCGCCCTCAATGAGCAGTTCTTC. The encoded protein is CSAWGRGGPPALNEQFF.

This clonotype was found many times. The chain uses TRBV5-1 and TRBJ2-2, with D possibly being TRBD2 (6 bases). The ends were cut back, 1 base at V and 5 bases at J, with 12 bases in the middle. From germline, CDR1 is SGHRS and CDR2 YFSETQ. The CDR3 length is 15 residues. CDR3: CASSLWGRGTGELFF. In nucleotides, the CDR3 is TGCGCCAGCAGCTTGTGGGGCCGGGGGACCGGGGAGCTGTTTTTT.

The chain joins TRBV7-3 to TRBJ2-2; no clear D gene. V lost 5 bases to trimming and J lost 2 bases, with 9 bases between them. Germline CDR1 is SGHTA and CDR2 is FQGTGA. This CDR3 is built from 14 residues. This chain's CDR3 is CASSVDGNTGELFF. CDR3 bases: TGTGCCAGCAGCGTCGATGGCAACACCGGGGAGCTGTTTTTT. The full variable domain, its missing parts supplied by reference TRBV7-3 and TRBJ2-2, is GAGVSQTPSNKVTEKGKYVELRCDPISGHTALYWYRQSLGQGPEFLIYFQGTGAADDSGLPNDRFFAVRPEGSVSTLKIQRTERGDSAVYLCASSVDGNTGELFFGEGSRLTVL.

The table lists this clonotype with a few counts. The chain joins TRBV6-2 or TRBV6-3 to TRBJ1-1; TRBD1 matches at 11 bases. The CDR3 length is 16 residues. V shed 5 bases and J 4 bases; nucleotides not matched to a gene: 9. From germline, CDR1 is MNHEY and CDR2 SVGEGT. CDR3 sequence reads: CASSPFGTGGGTEAFF. In DNA, the CDR3 is TGTGCCAGCAGTCCTTTTGGGACAGGGGGTGGCACTGAAGCTTTCTTT.

In its sample, this clonotype was seen many times. At one of its ends the junction is not consistent with the germline gene, which may arise from a read error. The gene calls are TRBV5-1 and TRBJ1-6; TRBD1 matches 8 bases. Germline lookup yields CDR1 SGHRS and CDR2 YFSETQ. CDR3 length: 14 amino acids. The CDR3 loop reads CASSQGQGNSPLHF. The CDR3 DNA reads as TGTGCCAGCAGCCAAGGACAGGGCAATTCACCCCTCCACTTT.

There are a few counts of this clonotype. The J gene is TRBJ2-1, the V gene TRBV27, with D hard to call. The CDR3 has 12 amino acids. Trimming stripped 3 bases from V and 8 bases from J, with 8 bases between. Germline-derived CDR1 and CDR2 are MNHEY and SMNVEV (reference sequence). The CDR3 DNA sequence: TGTGCCAGCAGTTTTCAGGACGATGAGCAGTTCTTC. Amino acid sequence: CASSFQDDEQFF.

The rearrangement links TRBV21-1 to TRBJ2-7; the tabulated D call, TRBD2, remains unverified against the DNA. TRBV21-1 is deemed a pseudogene. The length of the CDR3 is 17 residues. Here the CDR3 DNA reads TGTGCCAGCAGCAAATGGGGGACGGGCCGGGTCCCCTACGAGCAGTACTTC. The encoded protein is CASSKWGTGRVPYEQYF.

The chain uses TRBV6-5 and TRBJ1-5; D not resolved. In germline, CDR1 is MNHEY, CDR2 SVGAGI. The CDR3 runs 14 residues. V dropped 0 bases and J dropped 4 bases, with 7 bases sitting between them. Here the CDR3 DNA reads TGTGCCAGCAGTTACTCAGGGCTGAATCAGCCCCAGCATTTT. It translates to CASSYSGLNQPQHF.